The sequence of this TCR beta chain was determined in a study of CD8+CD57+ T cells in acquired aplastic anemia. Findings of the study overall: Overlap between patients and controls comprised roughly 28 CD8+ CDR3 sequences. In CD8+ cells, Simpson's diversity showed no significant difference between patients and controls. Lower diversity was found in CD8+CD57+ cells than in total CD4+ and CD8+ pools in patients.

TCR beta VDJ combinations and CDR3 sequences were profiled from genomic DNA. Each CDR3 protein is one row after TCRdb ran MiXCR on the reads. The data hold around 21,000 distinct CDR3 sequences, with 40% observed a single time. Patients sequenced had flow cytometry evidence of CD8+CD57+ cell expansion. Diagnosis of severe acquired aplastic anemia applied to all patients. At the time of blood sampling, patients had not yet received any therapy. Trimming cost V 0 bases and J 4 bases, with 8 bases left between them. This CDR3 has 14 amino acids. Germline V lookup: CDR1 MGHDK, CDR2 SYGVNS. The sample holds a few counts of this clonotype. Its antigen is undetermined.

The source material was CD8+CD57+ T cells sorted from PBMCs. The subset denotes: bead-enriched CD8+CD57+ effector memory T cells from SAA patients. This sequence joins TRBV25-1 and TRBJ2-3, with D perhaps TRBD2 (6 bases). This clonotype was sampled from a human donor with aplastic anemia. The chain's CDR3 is CASSEYGEADTQYF. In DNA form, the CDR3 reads TGTGCCAGCAGTGAATACGGGGAGGCAGATACGCAGTATTTT.